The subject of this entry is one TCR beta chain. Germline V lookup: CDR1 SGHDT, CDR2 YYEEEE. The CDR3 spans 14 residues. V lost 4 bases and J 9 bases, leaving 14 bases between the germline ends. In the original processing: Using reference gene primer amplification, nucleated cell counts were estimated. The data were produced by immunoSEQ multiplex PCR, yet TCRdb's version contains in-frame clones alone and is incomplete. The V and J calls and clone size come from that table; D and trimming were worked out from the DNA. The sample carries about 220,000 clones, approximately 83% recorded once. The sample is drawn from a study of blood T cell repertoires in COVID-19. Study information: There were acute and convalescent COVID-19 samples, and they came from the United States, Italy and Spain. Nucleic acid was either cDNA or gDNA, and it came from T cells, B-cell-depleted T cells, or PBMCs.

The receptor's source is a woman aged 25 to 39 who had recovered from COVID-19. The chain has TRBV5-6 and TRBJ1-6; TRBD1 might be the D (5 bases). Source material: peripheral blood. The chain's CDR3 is CASSRREPFSPLHF. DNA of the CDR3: TGTGCCAGCAGCCGCAGGGAACCTTTTTCACCCCTCCACTTT. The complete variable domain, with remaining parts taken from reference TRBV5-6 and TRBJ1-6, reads DAGVTQSPTHLIKTRGQQVTLRCSPKSGHDTVSWYQQALGQGPQFIFQYYEEEERQRGNFPDRFSGHQFPNYSSELNVNALLLGDSALYLCASSRREPFSPLHFGNGTRLTVT.